This is a list of T cell receptor beta chains from one sample in a study of Ad26.COV2.S vaccination and SARS-CoV-2 variants. Generated by immunoSEQ multiplex PCR, the TCRdb table keeps only in-frame clones and is missing some. The data show over 450,000 clones, about 89% seen once. This specimen consisted of peripheral blood, obtained in a trial of Ad26.COV2.S vaccine versus placebo. These receptors were collected from a person aged 18-60 years who received the Ad26.COV2.S COVID-19 vaccine or a placebo. The CDR3 runs from the conserved cysteine through the conserved F or W. A D gene is named only where the DNA matches it firmly. Clone size, where shown, is once, few, many, or a class for clones that have expanded.

NA,TRBJ1-1,TRBV5-4,NA,CASSHPGGMNTEAFF,TGTGCCAGCAGCCACCCCGGGGGAATGAACACTGAAGCTTTCTTT
TRBD1,TRBJ1-1,TRBV5-1,NA,CASSLAGTANTEAFF,TGCGCCAGCAGCTTGGCGGGGACAGCGAACACTGAAGCTTTCTTT
NA,TRBJ1-2,TRBV12-3/TRBV12-4,NA,CASSADGTYGYTF,TGTGCCAGCAGTGCGGACGGGACCTATGGCTACACCTTC
NA,TRBJ2-7,TRBV27,NA,CASSPSYEQYF,TGTGCCAGCAGTCCCAGCTACGAGCAGTACTTC
TRBD1,TRBJ1-1,TRBV19,once,CASTRDRVEGTEAFF,TGTGCCAGTACCCGGGACAGGGTTGAAGGCACTGAAGCTTTCTTT
NA,TRBJ1-3,TRBV25-1,NA,CASSEGFYSGNTIYF,TGTGCCAGCAGTGAAGGGTTTTACTCTGGAAACACCATATATTTT
NA,TRBJ2-4,TRBV19,NA,CASSSALAVAKNIQYF,TGTGCCAGTAGTAGCGCGCTGGCGGTAGCCAAAAACATTCAGTACTTC
NA,TRBJ1-1,TRBV18,few,CASSPLHYTEAFF,TGTGCCAGCTCACCACTTCATTACACTGAAGCTTTCTTT
NA,TRBJ2-7,TRBV7-2,NA,CASSSWQGYEQYF,TGTGCCAGCAGCTCCTGGCAGGGATACGAGCAGTACTTC
TRBD2,TRBJ2-7,TRBV9,NA,CASSVGTSGEQYF,TGTGCCAGCAGCGTCGGGACTAGCGGCGAGCAGTACTTC
NA,TRBJ1-6,TRBV30,NA,CAWSPWGLNNSPLHF,TGTGCCTGGAGCCCGTGGGGGCTAAATAATTCACCCCTCCACTTT